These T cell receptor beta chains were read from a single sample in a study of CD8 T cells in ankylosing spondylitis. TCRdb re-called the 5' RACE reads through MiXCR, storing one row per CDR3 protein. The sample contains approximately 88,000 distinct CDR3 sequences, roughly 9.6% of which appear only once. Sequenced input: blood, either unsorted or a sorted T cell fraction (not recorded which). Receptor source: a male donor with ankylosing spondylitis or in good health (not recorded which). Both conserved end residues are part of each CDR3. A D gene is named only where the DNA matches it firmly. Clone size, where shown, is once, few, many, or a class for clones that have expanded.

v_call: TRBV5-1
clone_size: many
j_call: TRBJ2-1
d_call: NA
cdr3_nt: TGCGCCAGCAGCTTGTCATCAGGGAGATACAATGAGCAGTTCTTC
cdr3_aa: CASSLSSGRYNEQFF

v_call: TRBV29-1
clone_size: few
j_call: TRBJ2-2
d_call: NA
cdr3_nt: TGCAGCGTTGTACTGGTCACCGGGGAGCTGTTTTTT
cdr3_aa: CSVVLVTGELFF

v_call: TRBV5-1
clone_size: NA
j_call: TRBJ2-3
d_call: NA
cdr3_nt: TGCGCCAGCAGCTTGGGGCAGGGGTTCACAGATACGCAGTATTTT
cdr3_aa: CASSLGQGFTDTQYF

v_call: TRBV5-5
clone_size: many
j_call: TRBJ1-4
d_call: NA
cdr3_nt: TGTGCCAGCAGCAGAATGACCCGGGATGAAAAACTGTTTTTT
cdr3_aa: CASSRMTRDEKLFF

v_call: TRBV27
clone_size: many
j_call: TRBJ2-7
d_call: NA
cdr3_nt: TGTGCCAGCAGTCCCGGACAATCCCCTTACGAGCAGTACTTC
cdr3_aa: CASSPGQSPYEQYF

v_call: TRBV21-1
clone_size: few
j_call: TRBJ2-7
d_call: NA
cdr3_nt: TGTGCCAGCAGCCAAAGGCCTCATCAACCACGGGACAGCTCCTACGAGCAGTACTTC
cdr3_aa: CASSQRPHQPRDSSYEQYF

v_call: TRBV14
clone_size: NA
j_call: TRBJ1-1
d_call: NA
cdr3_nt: TGTGCCAGCAGCCAAGCAGCAGGCGAAAACACTGAAGCTTTCTTT
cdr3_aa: CASSQAAGENTEAFF

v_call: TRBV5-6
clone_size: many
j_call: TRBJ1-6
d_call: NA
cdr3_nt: TGTGCCAGCAGCTTGGGAGGACGGATGAACCTTAATTCACCCCTCCACTTT
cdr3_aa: CASSLGGRMNLNSPLHF

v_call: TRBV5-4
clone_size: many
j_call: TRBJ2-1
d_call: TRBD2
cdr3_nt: TGTGCCAGCAGAGACGGGGGGGCTTATGTGGATGAGCAGTTCTTC
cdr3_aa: CASRDGGAYVDEQFF

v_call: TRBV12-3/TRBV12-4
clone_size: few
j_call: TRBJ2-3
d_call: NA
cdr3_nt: TGTGCCAGCAGGGAGGATAACCTCTGGGGCGAACCCACAGATACGCAGTATTTT
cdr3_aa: CASREDNLWGEPTDTQYF

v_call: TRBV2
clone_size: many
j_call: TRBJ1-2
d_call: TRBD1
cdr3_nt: TGTGCCACCAGATCCGGGACAGGGGCGAACTATGGCTACACCTTC
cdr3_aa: CATRSGTGANYGYTF

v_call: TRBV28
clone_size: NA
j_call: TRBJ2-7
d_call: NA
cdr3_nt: TGTGCCAGCAGTGTCCCTTGGGATTCGGAGCAGTACTTC
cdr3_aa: CASSVPWDSEQYF

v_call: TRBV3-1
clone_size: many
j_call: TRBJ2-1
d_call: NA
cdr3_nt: TGTGCCAGCAGCCATGGCCCGGGCAGTGTTGAGCAGTTCTTC
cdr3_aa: CASSHGPGSVEQFF

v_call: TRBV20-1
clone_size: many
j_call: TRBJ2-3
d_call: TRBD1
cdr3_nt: TGCAGTGCTAGCTACCGGACAGGTGGTTTAGATACGCAGTATTTT
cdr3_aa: CSASYRTGGLDTQYF

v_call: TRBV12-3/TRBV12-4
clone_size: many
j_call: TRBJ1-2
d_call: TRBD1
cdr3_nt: TGTGCCAGCAGCCTAGAGGGACAGGTTTATGGCTACACCTTC
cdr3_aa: CASSLEGQVYGYTF

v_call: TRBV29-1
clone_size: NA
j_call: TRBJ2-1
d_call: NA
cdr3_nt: TGCATCGTGGCTCAGGTCGGGGGACCCTACAATGAGCAGTTCTTC
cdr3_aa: CIVAQVGGPYNEQFF

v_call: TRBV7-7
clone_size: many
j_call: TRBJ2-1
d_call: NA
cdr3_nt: TGTGCTAGCAGCCCAGGACCAGATTACTACAATGAGCAGTTCTTC
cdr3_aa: CASSPGPDYYNEQFF

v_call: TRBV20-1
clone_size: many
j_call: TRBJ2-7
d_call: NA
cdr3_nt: TGCAGTGCTAGGGAGTTCTCCTACGAGCAGTACTTC
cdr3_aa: CSAREFSYEQYF

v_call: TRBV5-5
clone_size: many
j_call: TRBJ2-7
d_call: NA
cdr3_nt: TGTGCCAGCACCAAAAGTAACGGAGCCTACGAGCAGTACTTC
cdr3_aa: CASTKSNGAYEQYF

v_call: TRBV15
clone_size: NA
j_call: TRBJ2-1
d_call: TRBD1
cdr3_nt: TGTGCCACCAGCAGTCGACAGGGATCCTACAATGAGCAGTTCTTC
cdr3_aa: CATSSRQGSYNEQFF

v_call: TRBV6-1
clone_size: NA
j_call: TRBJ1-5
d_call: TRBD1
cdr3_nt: TGTGCCAGCATGCGTTCGACAGGGAGAAGTCAGCCCCAGCATTTT
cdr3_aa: CASMRSTGRSQPQHF

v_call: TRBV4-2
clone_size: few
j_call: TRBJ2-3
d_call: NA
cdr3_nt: TGTGCCAGCAGCCAAGATAGTGACAGGCGCAGCACAGATACGCAGTATTTT
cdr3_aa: CASSQDSDRRSTDTQYF

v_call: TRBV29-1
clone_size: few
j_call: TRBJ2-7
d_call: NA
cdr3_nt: TGCAGCGTTGGGGACACGAACTACGAGCAGTACTTC
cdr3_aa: CSVGDTNYEQYF

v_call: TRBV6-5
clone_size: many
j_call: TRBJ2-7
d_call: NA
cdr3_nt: TGTGCCAGCAGTTCGACGGTGAGCTCCTACGAGCAGTACTTC
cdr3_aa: CASSSTVSSYEQYF

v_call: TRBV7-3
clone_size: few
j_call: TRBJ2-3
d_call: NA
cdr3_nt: TGTGCCAGCAGCTTAATGCGGTTGGCGGGGACCTCAGATACGCAGTATTTT
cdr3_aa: CASSLMRLAGTSDTQYF

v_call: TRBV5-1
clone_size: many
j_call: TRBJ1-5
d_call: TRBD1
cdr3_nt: TGCGCCAGCAGCTTGCACTCAGGGGGCGATCAGCCCCAGCATTTT
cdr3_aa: CASSLHSGGDQPQHF

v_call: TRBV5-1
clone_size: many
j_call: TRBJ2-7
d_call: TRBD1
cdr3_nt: TGCGCCAGCAGCTTGCGCAGGGGGTTGTACGAGCAGTACTTC
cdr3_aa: CASSLRRGLYEQYF

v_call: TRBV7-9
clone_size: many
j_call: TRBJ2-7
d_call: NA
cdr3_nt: TGTGCCAGCACAGGCGAGCAGTACTTC
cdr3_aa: CASTGEQYF

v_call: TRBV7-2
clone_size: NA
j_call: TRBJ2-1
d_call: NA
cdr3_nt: TGTGCCAGCAGCTTAGGTCAGTGGTTGGGTGAGCAGTTCTTC
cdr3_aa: CASSLGQWLGEQFF

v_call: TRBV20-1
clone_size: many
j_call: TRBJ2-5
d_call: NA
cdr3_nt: TGCAGTGCTAGCCTTTCAGGGGTAAAGGAGACCCAGTACTTC
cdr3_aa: CSASLSGVKETQYF

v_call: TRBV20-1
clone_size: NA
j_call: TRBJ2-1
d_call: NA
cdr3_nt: TGCAGTGCTAGCGATCATGAGCAGTTCTTC
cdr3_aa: CSASDHEQFF

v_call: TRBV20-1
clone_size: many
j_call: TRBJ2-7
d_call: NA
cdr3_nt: TGCAGTGCTAGAGATCTGGTAAGGGTCGGCGAGCAGTACTTC
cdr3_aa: CSARDLVRVGEQYF

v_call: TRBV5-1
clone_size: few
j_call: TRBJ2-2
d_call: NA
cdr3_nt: TGCGCCAGCACCGACCCGACAATTGGTTCCGCCGGGGAGCTGTTTTTT
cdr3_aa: CASTDPTIGSAGELFF

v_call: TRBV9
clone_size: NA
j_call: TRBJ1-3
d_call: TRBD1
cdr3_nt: TGTGCCAGCAGCGTAGGTGGGACAGGATCTGGAAACACCATATATTTT
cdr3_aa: CASSVGGTGSGNTIYF

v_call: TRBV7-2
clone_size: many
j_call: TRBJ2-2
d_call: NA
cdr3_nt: TGTGCCAGCAGCTTTAACCGGGACACCGGGGAGCTGTTTTTT
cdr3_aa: CASSFNRDTGELFF

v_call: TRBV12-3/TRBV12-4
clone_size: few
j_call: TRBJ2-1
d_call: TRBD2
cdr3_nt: TGTGCCAGCAGTTTCGGATCCCTAGCGGGGGGGTACAATGAGCAGTTCTTC
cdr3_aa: CASSFGSLAGGYNEQFF

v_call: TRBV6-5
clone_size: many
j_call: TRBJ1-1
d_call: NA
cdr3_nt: TGTGCCAGCAGTTACTCTGGGCCTTCTTGGAGTGAAGCTTTCTTT
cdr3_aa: CASSYSGPSWSEAFF

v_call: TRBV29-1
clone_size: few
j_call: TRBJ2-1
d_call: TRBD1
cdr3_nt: TGCAGCGCAACAGGGGGCTCCTACAATGAGCAGTTCTTC
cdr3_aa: CSATGGSYNEQFF

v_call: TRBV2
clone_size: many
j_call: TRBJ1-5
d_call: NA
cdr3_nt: TGTGCCAGCGCTTATAGCAATCAGCCCCAGCATTTT
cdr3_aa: CASAYSNQPQHF

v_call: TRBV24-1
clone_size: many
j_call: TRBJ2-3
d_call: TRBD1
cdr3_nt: TGTGCCACCAGTGACCCCGGACAGGGGGCAACAGATACGCAGTATTTT
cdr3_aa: CATSDPGQGATDTQYF

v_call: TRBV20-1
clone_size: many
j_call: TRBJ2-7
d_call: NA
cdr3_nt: TGCAGTGCCCCCAACCTGGGGCAGAACTCCTACGAGCAGTACTTC
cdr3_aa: CSAPNLGQNSYEQYF

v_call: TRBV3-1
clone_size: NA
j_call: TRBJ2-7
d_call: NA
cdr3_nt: TGTGCCAGCAGTCCCGGGGGGCCGCTGGGGGAGCAGTACTTC
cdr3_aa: CASSPGGPLGEQYF

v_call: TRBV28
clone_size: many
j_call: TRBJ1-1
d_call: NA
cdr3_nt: TGTGCCAGCAGGGGGCTACGGGACGGGATCACTGAAGCTTTCTTT
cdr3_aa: CASRGLRDGITEAFF

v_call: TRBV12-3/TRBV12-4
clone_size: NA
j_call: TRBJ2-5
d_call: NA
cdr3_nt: TGTGCCAGCAGGAGGGTGGGTGGTGTTTCTTTGGAGACCCAGTACTTC
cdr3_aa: CASRRVGGVSLETQYF

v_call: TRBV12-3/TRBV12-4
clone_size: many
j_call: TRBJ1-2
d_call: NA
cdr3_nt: TGTGCCAGCAGTTTTGGGACAACTGAAGTCCGCTACACCTTC
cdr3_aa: CASSFGTTEVRYTF

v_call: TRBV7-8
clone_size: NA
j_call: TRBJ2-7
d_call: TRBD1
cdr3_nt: TGTGCCAGCAGCGGATCGGGACAGGGTGGTTACGAGCAGTACTTC
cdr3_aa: CASSGSGQGGYEQYF

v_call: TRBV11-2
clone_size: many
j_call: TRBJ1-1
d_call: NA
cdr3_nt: TGTGCCAGCAGCTTAGACCCGGGACCCCAGGAGGCTTTCTTT
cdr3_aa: CASSLDPGPQEAFF

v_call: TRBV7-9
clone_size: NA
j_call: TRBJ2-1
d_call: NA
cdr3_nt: TGTGCCAGCAGCTTATCGCGTAGTGAGCAGTTCTTC
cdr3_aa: CASSLSRSEQFF

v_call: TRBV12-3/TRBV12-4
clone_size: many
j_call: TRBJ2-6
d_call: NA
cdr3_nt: TGTGCCAGCAGTCGCCAAGTGGGGGTGACTGGGGCCAACGTCCTGACTTTC
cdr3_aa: CASSRQVGVTGANVLTF

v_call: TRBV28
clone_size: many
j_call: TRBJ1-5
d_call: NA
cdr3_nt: TGTGCCAGCAGTTTAAACCTCGGGGACAATCAGCCCCAGCATTTT
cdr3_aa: CASSLNLGDNQPQHF

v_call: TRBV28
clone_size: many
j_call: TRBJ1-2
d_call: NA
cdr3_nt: TGTGCCAGCAGTTTAAAGGTATATGGCTACACCTTC
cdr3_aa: CASSLKVYGYTF

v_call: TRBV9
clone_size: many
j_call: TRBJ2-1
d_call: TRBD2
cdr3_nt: TGTGCCAGCAGCGTAGGCGGGGGTACGGATGAGCAGTTCTTC
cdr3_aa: CASSVGGGTDEQFF

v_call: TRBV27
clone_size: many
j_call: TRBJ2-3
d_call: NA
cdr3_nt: TGTGCCAGCAGTTTATCGGTCGGCAGCACAGATACGCAGTATTTT
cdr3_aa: CASSLSVGSTDTQYF